This T cell receptor (beta chain) was observed in a study of T cell repertoires in ileal Crohn's disease. About the study: Over 30% were active smokers at surgery; median disease duration was nearly eight years. Every patient was operated on for stricturing (roughly 61%) or penetrating (39%) complications.

Findings and limits, study-wide: Clonal expansions were more frequent in active smokers than non-smokers at surgery. Clonality above 26.8% at surgery always came with endoscopic recurrence.

Clones were sequenced by immunoSEQ multiplex PCR, and TCRdb holds only the in-frame ones, with some missing. The repertoire holds roughly 16,000 clones, with about 92% as singletons. In regard to this clone: Its antigen is undetermined.

CDR3 length: 17 amino acids. The J segment lost 0 bases and the V segment lost 2 bases, leaving 5 bases of the junction unmatched. CDR1 GTSNPN and CDR2 SVGIG come from the germline V gene (reference sequence). Sequencing used ileal tissue. The source of this sequence is an adult with Crohn's disease. The chain has TRBV30 and TRBJ2-2, with 11 positions matching TRBD2. As DNA, the CDR3 is TGTGCCTGGAGTACGACTAGCGGGATCGCGAACACCGGGGAGCTGTTTTTT. This codes for CAWSTTSGIANTGELFF. The full variable domain, rest sourced from reference TRBV30 and TRBJ2-2, is SQTIHQWPATLVQPVGSPLSLECTVEGTSNPNLYWYRQAAGRGLQLLFYSVGIGQISSEVPQNLSASRPQDRQFILSSKKLLLSDSGFYLCAWSTTSGIANTGELFFGEGSRLTVL.